Presented here are 21 T cell receptor beta chains from one specimen sequenced in a study of control samples from healthy donors and cancer patients. TCRdb's copy holds only in-frame clones and misses some; the assay was immunoSEQ multiplex PCR. Altogether roughly 190,000 clones are present, over 80% being singletons, with the ten largest covering 1.5% to 2%. Sequenced material: blood. The receptors originated from a man aged 30-40 years in good health.

The gene calls are TRBV19 and TRBJ1-5, with a tentative D call TRBD1 (5 bases). This CDR3 is built from 13 residues. Germline V gene lookup returns CDR1 LNHDA and CDR2 SQIVND (reference sequence). Trimming took 6 bases from V and 5 from J, leaving 11 bases between them. CDR3 bases: TGTGCCAGTAGCCGACAGTACTATCAGCCCCAGCATTTT. Encoded protein: CASSRQYYQPQHF.

This rearrangement joins TRBV19 to TRBJ2-1; 11 bases line up with TRBD2. V was pared by 0 bases and J by 2 bases, with 3 bases of the junction left unmatched. In germline, CDR1 is LNHDA, CDR2 SQIVND (reference sequence). The CDR3 extends over 17 amino acids. CDR3 amino acids: CASSIDRLAGTYNEQFF. For the CDR3, the DNA is TGTGCCAGTAGTATAGATCGACTAGCGGGGACCTACAATGAGCAGTTCTTC.

The rearrangement joins TRBV5-4 to TRBJ2-1; TRBD1 aligns across 7 bases. CDR1 is SGHNT, CDR2 YYREEE, per germline (reference sequence). The junction had 3 bases not matched to a gene; V was cut back by 0 bases and J by 3 bases. The CDR3 extends over 15 amino acids. The CDR3 region has the DNA TGTGCCAGCAGCTTGGTTGGACAGGTCTACAATGAGCAGTTCTTC. Translation gives CASSLVGQVYNEQFF.

CDR3: CATSRDRGSGNPPLHF. The CDR3 DNA sequence: TGTGCCACCAGCAGAGATCGTGGCAGTGGGAATCCACCCCTCCACTTT. This chain uses TRBV15 with TRBJ1-6; unclear D gene. Germline loops: CDR1 LNHNV, CDR2 YYDKDF (reference sequence). The germline V and J ends were trimmed by 0 bases and 11 bases, with 17 bases remaining between them. The CDR3 has 16 residues.

The rearrangement uses TRBV11-1 and TRBJ2-1, with TRBD1 as a possible D gene (5 bases). Germline V gene lookup returns CDR1 SGHAT and CDR2 FQDESV (reference sequence). The germline V and J ends were trimmed by 5 bases and 5 bases, with 19 bases remaining between them. The CDR3 extends over 16 amino acids. CDR3 loop: CASSESTVLLHNEQFF. The CDR3 DNA follows: TGTGCCAGCAGCGAGTCGACAGTGCTTTTACACAATGAGCAGTTCTTC.

The gene calls are TRBV5-1 and TRBJ1-1, with no clear D. V was pared by 4 bases and J by 3 bases, with 10 bases between. The CDR3 runs to 13 residues. Germline CDR1 SGHRS, CDR2 YFSETQ. CDR3 nucleotide sequence: TGCGCCAGCAGCCAACAAGAGGACACTGAAGCTTTCTTT. Translation gives CASSQQEDTEAFF.

The gene calls are TRBV11-2 and TRBJ2-3; D unclear. Trimming removed 6 bases at V and 2 bases at J, with 6 bases between. The germline CDR1 and CDR2 sequences are SGHAT and FQNNGV. This CDR3 is built from 12 residues. The CDR3 bases are TGTGCCAGCAGTTCGAACACAGATACGCAGTATTTT. Encoded protein: CASSSNTDTQYF.

This rearrangement joins TRBV7-6 to TRBJ2-2; 7 nucleotides agree with TRBD1. The J segment lost 1 base and the V segment lost 3 bases, leaving 2 bases of the junction unmatched. Germline V gene data show CDR1 as SGHVS and CDR2 as FNYEAQ. This CDR3 is 15 amino acids long. The CDR3 DNA sequence: TGTGCCAGCAGCTTGGGGACAGAGAACACCGGGGAGCTGTTTTTT. It encodes CASSLGTENTGELFF. Supplemented by reference TRBV7-6 and TRBJ2-2, the full variable domain reads GAGVSQSPRYKVTKRGQDVALRCDPISGHVSLYWYRQALGQGPEFLTYFNYEAQQDKSGLPNDRFSAERPEGSISTLTIQRTEQRDSAMYRCASSLGTENTGELFFGEGSRLTVL.

The chain joins TRBV21-1 to TRBJ2-7; the DNA was not compared with TRBD2, the D call given in the table. TRBV21-1 is designated a pseudogene. The CDR3 is made up of 20 amino acids. In DNA form, the CDR3 reads TGTGCCAGCAGCAAAGTGGAGAGGTGCGTGGCGGGGGTCCGGGAACTCGAGCAGTACTTC. Its translation: CASSKVERCVAGVRELEQYF.

The V call is TRBV18, the J call TRBJ2-5; TRBD2 might be the D (6 bases). Germline V gene lookup returns CDR1 KGHSH and CDR2 LQKENI. The CDR3 has 13 residues. Deletions cut 7 bases from V and 4 bases from J, with 13 bases between. The DNA of the CDR3 is TGTGCCAGCTTCGGGACTCCAACAGAGACCCAGTACTTC. This sequence encodes CASFGTPTETQYF.

The rearrangement uses TRBV29-1 and TRBJ2-3; D is undetermined. V gave up 3 bases and J gave up 2 bases, with 15 bases separating them. CDR3 length equals 15 residues. CDR1 is SQVTM, CDR2 ANQGSEA, per germline. CDR3 coding DNA: TGCAGCGTTGACCTAGGCAGAACTCTCACAGATACGCAGTATTTT. Protein sequence: CSVDLGRTLTDTQYF.

The V gene is TRBV5-8, the J gene TRBJ2-2; D is ambiguous. The CDR3 is made up of 14 amino acids. Germline values: CDR1 SGHTS, CDR2 YDEGEE. The ends were cut back, 0 bases at V and 1 base at J, with 4 bases in the middle. The CDR3 DNA sequence: TGTGCCAGCAGCTTGGACGGGAACACCGGGGAGCTGTTTTTT. It yields the protein CASSLDGNTGELFF.

The J gene is TRBJ2-1, the V gene TRBV4-1, with 10 bases that match TRBD2. Germline V CDR1 and CDR2: MGHRA, YSYEKL. The J segment lost 6 bases and the V segment lost 0 bases, leaving 8 bases of the junction unmatched. The CDR3 covers 17 residues. Here the CDR3 reads CASSQEGGSGGRNEQFF. The CDR3 region has the DNA TGCGCCAGCAGCCAAGAAGGGGGTAGCGGGGGGCGCAATGAGCAGTTCTTC.

This chain connects TRBV25-1 to TRBJ2-7; 9 positions match TRBD1. The CDR3 totals 15 residues. The J segment lost 4 bases and the V segment lost 4 bases, leaving 8 bases of the junction unmatched. Germline-derived CDR1 and CDR2 are MGHDK and SYGVNS. Here the CDR3 DNA reads TGTGCCAGCAGTGCTTTGACAGGGGGAAAGTACGAGCAGTACTTC. Translated: CASSALTGGKYEQYF.

This clone was seen once. The CDR3 is CASKQGSNEKLFF. The CDR3 bases are TGTGCCAGCAAACAGGGGTCTAATGAAAAACTGTTTTTT. The chain employs TRBV2 and TRBJ1-4; 7 bases agree with TRBD1. This CDR3 comprises 13 residues. In germline, CDR1 is SNHLY, CDR2 FYNNEI. V gave up 7 bases and J gave up 3 bases; unmatched junction bases: 2. The whole variable domain, remainder taken from reference TRBV2 and TRBJ1-4, is EPEVTQTPSHQVTQMGQEVILRCVPISNHLYFYWYRQILGQKVEFLVSFYNNEISEKSEIFDDQFSVERPDGSNFTLKIRSTKLEDSAMYFCASKQGSNEKLFFGSGTQLSVL.

CDR3 sequence (DNA): TGTGCCAGCACCCTGGGCGGGGCAGACGTAGATACGCAGTATTTT. This codes for CASTLGGADVDTQYF. The chain recombines TRBV7-8 with TRBJ2-3; D possibly corresponds to TRBD2 (6 bases). The CDR3 consists of 15 residues. The germline V gene has CDR1 SGHVS and CDR2 FQNEAQ. Trimming cost V 7 bases and J 5 bases, with 19 bases left between them. Based on the CDR3 plus reference TRBV7-8 and TRBJ2-3, the full variable domain is GAGVSQSPRYKVAKRGQDVALRCDPISGHVSLFWYQQALGQGPEFLTYFQNEAQLDKSGLPSDRFFAERPEGSVSTLKIQRTQQEDSAVYLCASTLGGADVDTQYFGPGTRLTVL.

The chain joins TRBV7-2 to TRBJ2-2; TRBD2 aligns across 11 bases. V was pared by 8 bases and J by 7 bases, with 9 bases of the junction left unmatched. This CDR3 comprises 15 residues. Looked up from germline, CDR1 is SGHTA and CDR2 is FQGNSA. CDR3 coding DNA: TGTGCCAGCCGACCTAGCGGGGGGTTACTCGGGGAGCTGTTTTTT. This codes for CASRPSGGLLGELFF.

This clone was found once. The V call is TRBV24-1, the J call TRBJ1-2; D unresolved. Germline V lookup: CDR1 KGHDR, CDR2 SFDVKD. CDR3 length: 14 residues. V dropped 2 bases and J dropped 7 bases, with 13 bases sitting between them. In DNA, the CDR3 is TGTGCCACCAGTGATTACGATGCGGGGAGTGGCTACACCTTC. This codes for CATSDYDAGSGYTF.

The chain links TRBV4-1 to TRBJ1-2; D unresolved. The CDR3 length is 12 residues. V lost 0 bases, J lost 7 bases, and 6 bases lay in between. CDR1 and CDR2 from the germline V gene are MGHRA and YSYEKL. The CDR3 loop is CASSQDGLGYTF. The CDR3 coding sequence is TGCGCCAGCAGCCAAGATGGCCTTGGCTACACCTTC.

V is TRBV12-3 or TRBV12-4 and J is TRBJ2-7, with D possibly TRBD2 on 5 matching bases. The CDR3 runs to 11 residues. V was clipped by 8 bases and J by 8 bases, with 13 bases between them. The CDR3 region has the DNA TGTGCCAGCGGCCCCCCGGGGAAGCAGTACTTC. As protein: CASGPPGKQYF.

This chain connects TRBV30 to TRBJ1-6; 12 positions agree with TRBD1. CDR3 size: 16 residues. V shed 1 base and J 10 bases; nucleotides not matched to a gene: 8. Germline V CDR1 and CDR2: GTSNPN, SVGIG (reference sequence). The CDR3 spells CAWSATTGTGGSPLHF. In nucleotides, the CDR3 is TGTGCCTGGAGTGCGACCACCGGGACAGGGGGCTCACCCCTCCACTTT.